Presented here are 15 T cell receptor beta chains from one specimen sequenced in a study of blood T cell repertoires in COVID-19. Repertoires were generated with immunoSEQ multiplex PCR, while TCRdb's copy carries only in-frame clones and drops some. The sample consists of 150,000 or so clones, around 92% of them appearing once. Sequencing input: peripheral blood. The source of these receptors is a young man with COVID-19, enrolled during active disease.

The J gene is TRBJ1-3, the V gene TRBV6-5, with TRBD1 matching over 8 bases. The CDR3 contains 15 residues. J was trimmed by 2 bases and V by 4 bases; bases with no gene match: 4. In germline, CDR1 is MNHEY, CDR2 SVGAGI. The CDR3 region is CASSSLTGAGNTIYF. The CDR3 DNA reads TGTGCCAGCAGTTCCCTGACAGGGGCTGGAAACACCATATATTTT.

The chain recombines TRBV11-1 with TRBJ1-1, with D possibly being TRBD1 (5 bases). CDR1 is SGHAT and CDR2 is FQDESV in the germline V gene (reference sequence). V shed 5 bases and J shed 4 bases, with 14 bases lying between them. CDR3 length: 14 amino acids. CDR3 nucleotide sequence: TGTGCCAGCAGCCCAGGGTTTTTCGGCACTGAAGCTTTCTTT. Translated: CASSPGFFGTEAFF.

The rearrangement links TRBV2 to TRBJ2-7; the D gene is possibly TRBD1 (6 bases). Trimming took 1 base from V and 5 from J, leaving 18 bases between them. The length of the CDR3 is 16 residues. CDR1 and CDR2 (germline): SNHLY, FYNNEI. The CDR3 DNA reads as TGTGCCAGCAGTGAAGGCCCCCGTACAGGGTACAACGAGCAGTACTTC. Its translation is CASSEGPRTGYNEQYF.

The V and J genes are TRBV7-6 and TRBJ1-1; D may be TRBD1 (5 bases). Germline V CDR1 and CDR2: SGHVS, FNYEAQ. V lost 3 bases and J lost 5, with 16 bases in between. This CDR3 is built from 15 residues. For the CDR3, the DNA is TGTGCCAGCAGCTTCCAGGATGCAGGGAGGACTGAAGCTTTCTTT. This gives the protein CASSFQDAGRTEAFF.

The chain is built from TRBV6-5 and TRBJ1-4; a possible D gene is TRBD1 (6 bases). This CDR3 has 14 residues. The germline V gene encodes CDR1 MNHEY and CDR2 SVGAGI. V lost 7 bases and J 7 bases, leaving 16 bases between the germline ends. The CDR3, as DNA: TGTGCCAGCAAGCCAGGGGTGTGGGGTGAAAAACTGTTTTTT. Its translation: CASKPGVWGEKLFF.

The chain recombines TRBV7-2 with TRBJ2-3, with 15 positions matching TRBD2. After removal of 5 bases from V and 0 bases from J, the junction contained 6 bases not matched to a gene. CDR1 is SGHTA, CDR2 FQGNSA, per germline. This CDR3 region has 18 residues. In DNA form, the CDR3 reads TGTGCCAGCAGCCAGGGACTAGCGGGGGGCCTTAGCACAGATACGCAGTATTTT. It codes for CASSQGLAGGLSTDTQYF.

This clone occurred once. The chain uses TRBV2 and TRBJ2-7; the D gene is possibly TRBD2 (6 bases). The germline CDR1 and CDR2 sequences are SNHLY and FYNNEI. Trimming took 7 bases from V and 2 from J, leaving 9 bases between them. This CDR3 is 12 amino acids long. CDR3 DNA sequence: TGTGCCAGCAAACTAGCACCCTACGAGCAGTACTTC. Translated, it gives CASKLAPYEQYF.

This clone was found once. The V and J genes are TRBV14 and TRBJ1-2; D uncertain. CDR1 is SGHDN, CDR2 FVKESK, per germline. With 4 bases removed from V and 7 bases from J, the gap between germline ends came to 19 bases. This CDR3 is built from 15 residues. The CDR3 DNA sequence: TGTGCCAGCAGCCTTAACGTACGTAGCCCTCGTGGCTACACCTTC. Its protein product is CASSLNVRSPRGYTF. Based on the CDR3 plus reference TRBV14 and TRBJ1-2, the full variable domain is EAGVTQFPSHSVIEKGQTVTLRCDPISGHDNLYWYRRVMGKEIKFLLHFVKESKQDESGMPNNRFLAERTGGTYSTLKVQPAELEDSGVYFCASSLNVRSPRGYTFGSGTRLTVV.

V gene TRBV7-2 combines with J gene TRBJ1-2; D is possibly TRBD1 (6 bases). The germline gives CDR1 SGHTA, CDR2 FQGNSA. CDR3 length equals 14 residues. The ends were cut back, 4 bases at V and 4 bases at J, with 13 bases in the middle. The CDR3 nucleotides are TGTGCCAGCAGCTCTGACAGGACCGGCTATGGCTACACCTTC. This translates into CASSSDRTGYGYTF. Variable domain in full (rest from reference TRBV7-2 and TRBJ1-2): GAGVSQSPSNKVTEKGKDVELRCDPISGHTALYWYRQSLGQGLEFLIYFQGNSAPDKSGLPSDRFSAERTGGSVSTLTIQRTQQEDSAVYLCASSSDRTGYGYTFGSGTRLTVV.

The chain uses TRBV24-1 and TRBJ1-2, with 10 bases that match TRBD1. Germline CDR1 is KGHDR and CDR2 is SFDVKD. The trim removed 3 bases at V and 6 bases at J, leaving 15 bases unmatched. The CDR3 spans 18 residues. CDR3 amino acids: CATSDPLVPGQGMDGYTF. CDR3 bases: TGTGCCACCAGTGATCCCCTCGTCCCGGGACAGGGGATGGATGGCTACACCTTC.

This rearrangement joins TRBV5-1 to TRBJ1-2, with D uncertain. The CDR3 has 13 amino acids. The ends were cut back, 4 bases at V and 2 bases at J, with 9 bases in the middle. Germline values: CDR1 SGHRS, CDR2 YFSETQ. The CDR3 DNA reads as TGCGCCAGCAGCCTGCAGACAAACTATGGCTACACCTTC. Translation gives CASSLQTNYGYTF.

The rearrangement joins TRBV3-1 (or the pseudogene TRBV3-2) to TRBJ1-1; a possible D gene is TRBD1 (6 bases). Germline-derived CDR1 and CDR2 are LGHDT and YNNKEL (reference sequence). This CDR3 is 15 amino acids long. Deletions cut 1 base from V and 6 bases from J, with 15 bases between. The CDR3: CASSQAKGVVSEAFF. DNA for the CDR3: TGTGCCAGCAGCCAAGCAAAGGGGGTTGTTTCTGAAGCTTTCTTT.

This chain uses TRBV24-1 with TRBJ1-5, with 12 bases matching TRBD1. V lost 3 bases and J lost 7; bases outside the gene matches: 12. CDR1 is KGHDR, CDR2 SFDVKD, per germline. The CDR3 totals 18 residues. The DNA of the CDR3 is TGTGCCACCAGTGATCAAGGGACAGGGGGCTACGCATGGCAGCCCCAGCATTTT. Protein: CATSDQGTGGYAWQPQHF.

This sequence joins TRBV5-4 and TRBJ2-7, with 9 bases that match TRBD1. CDR1 and CDR2 from the germline V gene are SGHNT and YYREEE (reference sequence). The CDR3 runs 14 residues. J was trimmed by 8 bases and V by 0 bases; bases with no gene match: 6. The CDR3 here is CASSLDGQGTKQYF. For the CDR3, the DNA is TGTGCCAGCAGCTTGGATGGACAGGGGACAAAGCAGTACTTC.

The genes are TRBV28 and TRBJ2-5, with 9 bases identical to TRBD1. There are 15 residues in the CDR3. CDR1 is MDHEN and CDR2 is SYDVKM in the germline V gene. With V trimmed by 5 bases and J by 5 bases, 9 bases remained unmatched. The CDR3 loop reads CASSLSRTGVETQYF. The DNA for the CDR3 is TGTGCCAGCAGTCTCTCCCGGACAGGGGTCGAGACCCAGTACTTC.